This T cell receptor beta chain originates from a study of T cells in women clearing cervical HPV infection. Study-wide context: Women with histologically confirmed HPV16-related CIN3 or worse, 2 with invasive cancer, served as cases.

Details on this clone: As yet, its antigen is unknown. The read is 3 residues too short to cover the CDR3 end, so that end is filled in from the germline J gene.

Study-level findings and limits: Cases carried less TRBV6-7 than controls: 0.11% versus 0.16%. Richness plus V gene abundances separated cases from controls with AUC about 0.8.

The assay was immunoSEQ multiplex PCR, and TCRdb's table has in-frame clones only and misses some. This sample lists about 30,000 clones; its ten largest clones have under 4%. Unmatched junction bases numbered 5, after V lost 1 base and J lost 4 bases. Germline-derived CDR1 and CDR2 are LNHDA and SQIVND (reference sequence). The CDR3 length is 15 residues. The source is a woman aged 18 to 69 with a cervical HPV16 infection that either progressed to CIN3+ or cleared (not recorded which). Sequencing was done on a sample of blood buffy coat. The chain couples TRBV19 to TRBJ2-7; 9 bases map to TRBD2. CDR3 in amino acids: CASSIALAGIYEQYF. Partial CDR3 DNA: TGTGCCAGTAGTATAGCTCTAGCGGGAATTTACGAG. The full variable domain, rest sourced from reference TRBV19 and TRBJ2-7, is DGGITQSPKYLFRKEGQNVTLSCEQNLNHDAMYWYRQDPGQGLRLIYYSQIVNDFQKGDIAEGYSVSREKKESFPLTVTSAQKNPTAFYLCASSIALAGIYEQYFGPGTRLTVT.